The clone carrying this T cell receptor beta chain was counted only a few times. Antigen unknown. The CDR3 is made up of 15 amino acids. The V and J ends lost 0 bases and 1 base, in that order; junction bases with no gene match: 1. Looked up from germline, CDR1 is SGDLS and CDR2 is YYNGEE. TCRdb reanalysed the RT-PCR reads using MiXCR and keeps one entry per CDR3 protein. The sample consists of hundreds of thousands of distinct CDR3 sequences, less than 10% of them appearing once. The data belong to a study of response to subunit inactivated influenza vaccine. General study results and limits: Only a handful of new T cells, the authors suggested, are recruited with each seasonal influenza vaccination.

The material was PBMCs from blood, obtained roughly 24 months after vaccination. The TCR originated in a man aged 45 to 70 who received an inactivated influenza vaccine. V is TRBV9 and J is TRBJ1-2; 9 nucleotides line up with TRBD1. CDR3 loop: CASSVGGQGNYGYTF. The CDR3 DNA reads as TGTGCCAGCAGCGTAGGGGGACAGGGTAACTATGGCTACACCTTC. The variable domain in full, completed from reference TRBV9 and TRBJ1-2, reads DSGVTQTPKHLITATGQRVTLRCSPRSGDLSVYWYQQSLDQGLQFLIQYYNGEERAKGNILERFSAQQFPDLHSELNLSSLELGDSALYFCASSVGGQGNYGYTFGSGTRLTVV.